Listed here are 29 T cell receptor beta chains from one sample, sequenced in a study of cytomegalovirus exposure and HLA in healthy donors. Researchers ran the PCR with 60 Vbeta and 13 Jbeta primers. Data came from immunoSEQ multiplex PCR; TCRdb stores just in-frame clones and leaves some out. The profile shows about 150,000 clones, roughly a tenth of them singletons. The sequencing input was PBMCs. The receptor source for this set is a male donor in good health and CMV-seronegative.

The chain couples TRBV6-5 to TRBJ1-2, with a possible D match to TRBD1 (5 bases). Between the trimmed V and J ends, which lost 2 bases and 8 bases, there was a span of 12 bases. Looked up from germline, CDR1 is MNHEY and CDR2 is SVGAGI. The CDR3 has 13 amino acids. Here the CDR3 DNA reads TGTGCCAGCAGTTACGATGGGGCCAGGGGCTACACCTTC. It yields the protein CASSYDGARGYTF.

This clone was counted between two and nine times. The V call is TRBV6-1, the J call TRBJ2-7; perhaps TRBD2 as D (6 bases). The CDR3 runs 15 residues. Germline values: CDR1 MNHNS, CDR2 SASEGT. V was shortened by 2 bases and J by 3 bases, with 14 bases between the two germline ends. CDR3: CASSELAGSYYEQYF. As DNA, the CDR3 is TGTGCCAGCAGTGAATTGGCGGGGTCTTACTACGAGCAGTACTTC.

The rearrangement joins TRBV7-6 to TRBJ2-7; D call uncertain. The CDR3 sequence is 12 residues long. CDR1 is SGHVS and CDR2 is FNYEAQ in the germline V gene. The V end was cut by 5 bases, the J end by 5 bases, with 10 bases between. Here the CDR3 reads CASSVPPDEQYF. In nucleotides, the CDR3 is TGTGCCAGCAGCGTCCCCCCGGACGAGCAGTACTTC.

This clone was detected only a few times. The rearrangement links TRBV13 to TRBJ2-5; the D gene is possibly TRBD1 (6 bases). The length of the CDR3 is 14 residues. Germline CDR1 PRHDT, CDR2 FYEKMQ (reference sequence). Between the trimmed V and J ends, which lost 5 bases and 5 bases, there was a span of 15 bases. CDR3 DNA sequence: TGTGCCAGCAGCCCCACCGGGACACAGGAGACCCAGTACTTC. Its protein is CASSPTGTQETQYF.

This clone was counted a few times. The junction and the germline gene differ at one end; a read error may be behind it. The chain recombines TRBV7-7 with TRBJ2-2; 11 bases match TRBD2. This CDR3 has 16 residues. Germline CDR1 SSHAT, CDR2 FNYEAQ (reference sequence). Here the CDR3 reads CASSALAGGNTGELFF. CDR3 nucleotides: TGTGCTAGCAGCGCCCTAGCGGGGGGAAACACCGGGGAGCTGTTTTTT.

The V and J genes are TRBV29-1 and TRBJ1-2; tentative D call: TRBD1 (5 bases). Trimming took 0 bases from V and 5 from J, leaving 10 bases between them. There are 13 residues in the CDR3. Germline V gene lookup returns CDR1 SQVTM and CDR2 ANQGSEA. CDR3 sequence: CSVEDPGIYGYTF. CDR3 nucleotides: TGCAGCGTTGAAGATCCAGGGATTTATGGCTACACCTTC.

This clone was seen more than once but under ten times. The chain links TRBV28 to TRBJ2-5, with 11 bases lining up with TRBD2. The junction had 5 bases not matched to a gene; V was cut back by 6 bases and J by 5 bases. The germline V gene encodes CDR1 MDHEN and CDR2 SYDVKM. The CDR3 consists of 14 residues. The CDR3 sequence is CASSNSGGAETQYF. DNA for the CDR3: TGTGCCAGCAGCAATAGCGGGGGGGCGGAGACCCAGTACTTC.

This clone was seen only a few times. The chain joins TRBV4-2 to TRBJ1-2; D uncertain. The CDR3 loop spans 15 amino acids. Germline CDR1 LGHNA, CDR2 YNFKEQ. Trimming took 0 bases from V and 7 from J, leaving 15 bases between them. The CDR3 reads CASSQDPLAGFGYTF. CDR3 nucleotide sequence: TGTGCCAGCAGCCAAGATCCGTTAGCGGGCTTTGGCTACACCTTC.

This clone turned up a few times. The chain links TRBV5-6 to TRBJ2-3, with a tentative D call TRBD1 (6 bases). The CDR3 runs 15 residues. With 1 base removed from V and 8 bases from J, the gap between germline ends came to 17 bases. Germline V gives CDR1 SGHDT, CDR2 YYEEEE. CDR3 loop: CASSLIGTTAGTQYF. The CDR3, as DNA: TGTGCCAGCAGCTTGATTGGGACAACGGCGGGTACGCAGTATTTT.

This rearrangement joins TRBV5-1 to TRBJ1-2; no clear D. V was clipped by 2 bases and J by 9 bases, with 14 bases between them. CDR3 size: 13 residues. Germline V CDR1 and CDR2: SGHRS, YFSETQ. CDR3 sequence: CASSLETYNRYTF. The CDR3 DNA reads as TGCGCCAGCAGCTTAGAAACTTATAATCGCTACACCTTC. The whole variable domain, filled in from reference TRBV5-1 and TRBJ1-2, reads KAGVTQTPRYLIKTRGQQVTLSCSPISGHRSVSWYQQTPGQGLQFLFEYFSETQRNKGNFPGRFSGRQFSNSRSEMNVSTLELGDSALYLCASSLETYNRYTFGSGTRLTVV.

The V and J genes are TRBV19 and TRBJ2-3; D possibly corresponds to TRBD1 (5 bases). CDR3 length: 15 residues. CDR1 LNHDA and CDR2 SQIVND come from the germline V gene (reference sequence). V was clipped by 4 bases and J by 5 bases, with 16 bases between them. The CDR3 coding sequence is TGTGCCAGTAGTAAACCTACAGGATTAATAGATACGCAGTATTTT. This encodes CASSKPTGLIDTQYF.

The genes are TRBV2 and TRBJ2-3; D is perhaps TRBD1 (6 bases). Germline values: CDR1 SNHLY, CDR2 FYNNEI. This CDR3 is built from 14 residues. Trimming cost V 3 bases and J 4 bases, with 11 bases left between them. The CDR3 DNA reads as TGTGCCAGCAGTGATAAACAGGGCTCAGATACGCAGTATTTT. It specifies CASSDKQGSDTQYF. The entire variable domain, with the rest obtained from reference TRBV2 and TRBJ2-3, is as follows: EPEVTQTPSHQVTQMGQEVILRCVPISNHLYFYWYRQILGQKVEFLVSFYNNEISEKSEIFDDQFSVERPDGSNFTLKIRSTKLEDSAMYFCASSDKQGSDTQYFGPGTRLTVL.

J is TRBJ1-1 and V is TRBV18; 11 bases map to TRBD1. The CDR3 is 17 residues long. Looked up from germline, CDR1 is KGHSH and CDR2 is LQKENI. Trimming took 3 bases from V and 0 from J; bases not matched to a gene: 6. The CDR3 region is CASSPRGTGGLNTEAFF. Written as DNA, the CDR3 is TGTGCCAGCTCACCGCGAGGGACAGGGGGACTGAACACTGAAGCTTTCTTT.

This clone occurred a few times. The chain combines TRBV2 with TRBJ2-1; D possibly corresponds to TRBD1 (5 bases). CDR1 and CDR2 (germline): SNHLY, FYNNEI. Trimming left V 11 bases short and J 5 bases short, with 10 bases between. The CDR3 consists of 11 residues. The CDR3 loop reads CAAATDNEQFF. For the CDR3, the DNA is TGTGCCGCTGCGACAGACAATGAGCAGTTCTTC.

There are a few counts of this clone. The chain joins TRBV5-8 to TRBJ2-7; 8 bases are shared with TRBD1. There are 15 residues in the CDR3. The germline gives CDR1 SGHTS, CDR2 YDEGEE. Unmatched junction bases numbered 9, after V lost 3 bases and J lost 4 bases. CDR3 in amino acids: CASSWGGTGYYEQYF. The CDR3 DNA reads TGTGCCAGCAGCTGGGGCGGGACAGGCTATTACGAGCAGTACTTC.

Worth noting for this clone: This CDR3 is also generated by other DNA sequences in the sample. The CDR3 DNA reads as TGTGCCAGCTCCCGGGGACAGGGATTCGACACTGAAGCTTTCTTT. As protein: CASSRGQGFDTEAFF. The rearrangement joins TRBV18 to TRBJ1-1; 9 nucleotides agree with TRBD1. The CDR3 length is 15 residues. The germline CDR1 and CDR2 sequences are KGHSH and LQKENI. J gave up 3 bases and V 6 bases, and 8 bases lay outside the gene matches.

This clone was seen many times. The chain combines TRBV6-4 with TRBJ2-1; 9 bases line up with TRBD1. Germline CDR1 and CDR2: MRHNA and SNTAGT. V lost 5 bases to trimming and J lost 7 bases; unmatched junction nucleotides: 6. The CDR3 is 14 amino acids. The CDR3 nucleotides read TGTGCCAGCAGTCCGGGACAGGGTGAGAATGAGCAGTTCTTC. It codes for CASSPGQGENEQFF.

The chain is built from TRBV4-1 and TRBJ2-7; a possible D gene is TRBD2 (5 bases). V was trimmed by 1 base and J by 1 base, leaving 14 bases between them. CDR1 is MGHRA, CDR2 YSYEKL, per germline. This CDR3 region has 16 residues. The CDR3 nucleotides read TGCGCCAGCAGCCAAGTCAGGCTAGCCGGATCCTACGAGCAGTACTTC. Its translation is CASSQVRLAGSYEQYF.

This clone appeared a few times. The chain is built from TRBV13 and TRBJ2-5, with D unresolved. V was cut by 4 bases and J by 5 bases, with 14 bases left in between. The CDR3 has 14 amino acids. CDR1 and CDR2 (germline): PRHDT, FYEKMQ (reference sequence). The CDR3 DNA is TGTGCCAGCAGCTCTAACCTTTTACCGGAGACCCAGTACTTC. Translated, it gives CASSSNLLPETQYF.

This clone turned up a few times. This rearrangement joins TRBV7-6 to TRBJ2-3, with D tentatively TRBD2 (6 bases). The CDR3 loop spans 15 amino acids. V shed 5 bases and J shed 2 bases, with 14 bases lying between them. In germline, CDR1 is SGHVS, CDR2 FNYEAQ. The DNA of the CDR3 is TGTGCCAGCAGCGAACCTGGACTAATCACAGATACGCAGTATTTT. Translating gives CASSEPGLITDTQYF.

V and J are TRBV28 and TRBJ1-2; D possibly corresponds to TRBD1 (5 bases). Deletions cut 1 base from V and 5 bases from J, with 5 bases between. CDR1 is MDHEN, CDR2 SYDVKM, per germline. The CDR3 is made up of 12 amino acids. The CDR3 protein is CASSLSGYGYTF. The CDR3 DNA follows: TGTGCCAGCAGTTTATCAGGGTATGGCTACACCTTC.

The CDR3 loop is CASSLGTSGGATDTQYF. CDR3 DNA sequence: TGTGCCAGCAGCTTAGGGACTAGCGGGGGGGCAACAGATACGCAGTATTTT. This chain uses TRBV7-2 with TRBJ2-3, with TRBD2 identical over 15 bases. Germline V gene data show CDR1 as SGHTA and CDR2 as FQGNSA. The CDR3 loop spans 17 amino acids. V dropped 1 base and J dropped 3; count of bases not matched to a gene: 2.

There are a few counts of this clone. The chain has TRBV6-4 and TRBJ1-5; 10 bases align to TRBD1. CDR1 is MRHNA and CDR2 is SNTAGT in the germline V gene. V shed 4 bases and J 2 bases; nucleotides not matched to a gene: 2. The CDR3 is 15 residues long. The CDR3 nucleotides are TGTGCCAGCAGTGCCGGGACAGGGGGCAATCAGCCCCAGCATTTT. The encoded protein is CASSAGTGGNQPQHF.

The V call is TRBV2, the J call TRBJ2-3, with TRBD2 matching over 15 bases. Germline CDR1 is SNHLY and CDR2 is FYNNEI. The CDR3 sequence is 18 residues long. V lost 6 bases, J lost 0 bases, and 7 bases stayed unmatched. CDR3 amino acids: CASRSGTSGGRSTDTQYF. In DNA form, the CDR3 reads TGTGCCAGCAGATCCGGGACTAGCGGGGGGCGCAGCACAGATACGCAGTATTTT. Drawing the rest from reference TRBV2 and TRBJ2-3, the complete variable domain is EPEVTQTPSHQVTQMGQEVILRCVPISNHLYFYWYRQILGQKVEFLVSFYNNEISEKSEIFDDQFSVERPDGSNFTLKIRSTKLEDSAMYFCASRSGTSGGRSTDTQYFGPGTRLTVL.

In this sample, this clone turned up a few times. The chain employs TRBV5-1 and TRBJ1-1; 8 nucleotides line up with TRBD1. There are 14 residues in the CDR3. J was trimmed by 6 bases and V by 5 bases; bases with no gene match: 9. Germline V gene lookup returns CDR1 SGHRS and CDR2 YFSETQ. CDR3 amino acids: CASRARTGSPEAFF. CDR3 sequence (DNA): TGCGCCAGCAGAGCACGGACAGGGAGCCCTGAAGCTTTCTTT.

This clone was observed a few times. The J gene is TRBJ2-5, the V gene TRBV7-2; TRBD2 is a possible D gene (6 bases). The CDR3 runs 13 residues. V lost 5 bases, J lost 10 bases, and 17 bases lay in between. Germline-derived CDR1 and CDR2 are SGHTA and FQGNSA. CDR3 region: CASSPEWRGGQYF. In DNA form, the CDR3 reads TGTGCCAGCAGCCCAGAGTGGAGGGGAGGCCAGTACTTC.

The sample holds a few counts of this clone. V is TRBV4-2 and J is TRBJ2-2, with D uncertain. CDR3 length: 15 amino acids. CDR1 is LGHNA and CDR2 is YNFKEQ in the germline V gene. Trimming left V 0 bases short and J 4 bases short, with 9 bases between. CDR3 in DNA: TGTGCCAGCAGCCAAGATGGTGGCCTCACCGGGGAGCTGTTTTTT. It codes for CASSQDGGLTGELFF.

This clone has more than one count but fewer than ten. The chain has TRBV28 and TRBJ2-3; TRBD1 might be the D (6 bases). CDR3 size: 14 residues. Germline CDR1 is MDHEN and CDR2 is SYDVKM. The V and J ends lost 0 bases and 3 bases respectively, with 7 bases between them. The CDR3 loop is CASSLWQGTDTQYF. The CDR3 DNA follows: TGTGCCAGCAGTTTATGGCAGGGGACAGATACGCAGTATTTT.

This clone appeared a few times. J is TRBJ2-2 and V is TRBV5-1; TRBD1 agrees at 7 bases. The V and J ends lost 5 bases and 7 bases, in that order; junction bases with no gene match: 11. CDR1 SGHRS and CDR2 YFSETQ come from the germline V gene. The CDR3 totals 15 residues. The CDR3 nucleotides are TGCGCCAGCAGACTGGGGACAGCAGAGGGCGGGGAGCTGTTTTTT. Encoded protein: CASRLGTAEGGELFF.